The 7 T cell receptor beta chains reported below all come from one sample, sequenced in a study of blood T cell repertoires in COVID-19. TCRdb's table, derived via immunoSEQ multiplex PCR, lists solely in-frame clones and lacks some. The sample consists of 75,000 to 100,000 clones, around 87% of them appearing once. Sample: peripheral blood. These receptors were obtained from a human donor with acute or convalescent COVID-19. The donor label of this sample is uncertain.

This clone was seen only once. This sequence joins TRBV5-4 and TRBJ2-1; 7 bases are shared with TRBD2. V shed 2 bases, J shed 7 bases, and the junction held 9 bases outside the gene matches. The CDR3 length is 15 residues. Per germline, CDR1 SGHNT and CDR2 YYREEE (reference sequence). CDR3 sequence (DNA): TGTGCCAGCAGCTTCGGGGCGCAGCGGGGAAATGAGCAGTTCTTC. This gives the protein CASSFGAQRGNEQFF.

This chain uses TRBV4-3 with TRBJ1-1; the D gene is possibly TRBD1 (5 bases). The germline V gene encodes CDR1 LGHNA and CDR2 YSLEER. The V and J ends lost 2 bases and 0 bases respectively, with 10 bases between them. This CDR3 comprises 15 residues. CDR3 bases: TGCGCCAGCAGCCAATCACAGGCCATGAACACTGAAGCTTTCTTT. This codes for CASSQSQAMNTEAFF.

This clone was counted only a few times. The chain couples TRBV19 to TRBJ2-7, with 10 bases matching TRBD2. This CDR3 has 17 amino acids. Per the germline V gene, CDR1 is LNHDA and CDR2 is SQIVND (reference sequence). The V gene end was trimmed by 5 bases and the J gene end by 0 bases; junction bases not matched to a gene: 10. The DNA for the CDR3 is TGTGCCAGTAGTCTGATGACTAGCGGGTCCAGCTCCTACGAGCAGTACTTC. Amino acid sequence: CASSLMTSGSSSYEQYF.

This clone was detected once. V is TRBV3-1 (or the pseudogene TRBV3-2) and J is TRBJ2-1, with 7 positions matching TRBD2. This CDR3 comprises 15 residues. The J segment lost 0 bases and the V segment lost 4 bases, leaving 3 bases of the junction unmatched. Germline assignment: CDR1 LGHDT and CDR2 YNNKEL (reference sequence). The CDR3 DNA reads as TGTGCCAGCAGCCCCGGGACTACCTCCTACAATGAGCAGTTCTTC. Amino acids: CASSPGTTSYNEQFF.

The chain couples TRBV19 to TRBJ2-7; D unresolved. Trimming pared 4 bases from V and 0 bases from J, leaving 7 bases between. Germline loops: CDR1 LNHDA, CDR2 SQIVND (reference sequence). The length of the CDR3 is 13 residues. The CDR3 loop reads CASSTQDSYEQYF. In nucleotides, the CDR3 is TGTGCCAGTAGTACACAAGACTCCTACGAGCAGTACTTC.

The table lists this clone with a count of one. J is TRBJ1-2 and V is TRBV7-9; unclear D gene. Germline V CDR1 and CDR2: SEHNR, FQNEAQ (reference sequence). Between the trimmed V and J ends, which lost 3 bases and 4 bases, there was a span of 15 bases. The CDR3 totals 15 residues. The CDR3 here is CASSFGELLGYGYTF. DNA of the CDR3: TGTGCCAGCAGCTTCGGGGAGTTATTGGGCTATGGCTACACCTTC.

V usage is TRBV10-1 and J usage is TRBJ2-1; tentatively, D is TRBD1 (5 bases). The CDR3 has 14 amino acids. Between the trimmed V and J ends, which lost 2 bases and 5 bases, there was a span of 10 bases. CDR1 is WNHNN, CDR2 SYGVQD, per germline (reference sequence). The CDR3 nucleotides are TGCGCCAGCAGTGAGGGGGCCCGGGACAATGAGCAGTTCTTC. Its protein is CASSEGARDNEQFF.